This T cell receptor (beta chain) was identified in a study of blood T cell repertoires in COVID-19. Looking at the study overall: Acute and convalescent COVID-19 samples came from the United States, Italy and Spain. Sample material is recorded as cDNA or gDNA derived from T cells, B-cell-depleted T cells, or PBMCs.

As handled by the study authors: Estimation of nucleated cell counts relied on the amplification of reference gene primers. TCRdb's copy holds only in-frame clones and misses some; the assay was immunoSEQ multiplex PCR. Clone size and V and J calls were adopted from that table, with D and trimming inferred from the DNA. The sample carries about 90,000 clones, approximately 92% recorded once. CDR3 length: 13 residues. Looked up from germline, CDR1 is SGDLS and CDR2 is YYNGEE. V gave up 0 bases and J gave up 2 bases, with 5 bases separating them. Specimen: peripheral blood. The clonotype comes from an older woman with active COVID-19. The genes are TRBV9 and TRBJ1-1; D call uncertain. CDR3 nucleotides: TGTGCCAGCAGCGTAGCCAGTAACACTGAAGCTTTCTTT. It is translated as CASSVASNTEAFF.